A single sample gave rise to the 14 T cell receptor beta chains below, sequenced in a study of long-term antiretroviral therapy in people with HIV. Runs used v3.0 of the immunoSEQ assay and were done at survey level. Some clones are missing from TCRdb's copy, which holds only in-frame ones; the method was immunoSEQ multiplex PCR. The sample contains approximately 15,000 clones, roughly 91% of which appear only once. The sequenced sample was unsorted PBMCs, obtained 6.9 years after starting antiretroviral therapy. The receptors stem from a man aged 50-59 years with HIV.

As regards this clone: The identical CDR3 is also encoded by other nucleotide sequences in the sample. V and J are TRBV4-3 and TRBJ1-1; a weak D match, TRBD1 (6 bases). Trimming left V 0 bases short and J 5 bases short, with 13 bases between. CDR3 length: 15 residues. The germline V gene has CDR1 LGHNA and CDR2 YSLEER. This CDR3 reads CASSQDRGARTEAFF. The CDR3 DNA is TGCGCCAGCAGCCAAGATCGGGGGGCCCGGACTGAAGCTTTCTTT.

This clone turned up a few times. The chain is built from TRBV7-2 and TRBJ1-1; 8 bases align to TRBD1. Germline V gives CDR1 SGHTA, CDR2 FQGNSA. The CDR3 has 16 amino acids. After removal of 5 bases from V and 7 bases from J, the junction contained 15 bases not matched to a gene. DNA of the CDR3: TGTGCCAGCAGCCCGGAAACGGGACAGGCGACCCTTGAAGCTTTCTTT. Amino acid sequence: CASSPETGQATLEAFF.

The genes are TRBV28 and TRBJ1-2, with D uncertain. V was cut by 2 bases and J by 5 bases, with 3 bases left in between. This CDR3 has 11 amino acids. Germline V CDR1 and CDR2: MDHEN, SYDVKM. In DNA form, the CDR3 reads TGTGCCAGCAGTTTAAAATATGGCTACACCTTC. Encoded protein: CASSLKYGYTF.

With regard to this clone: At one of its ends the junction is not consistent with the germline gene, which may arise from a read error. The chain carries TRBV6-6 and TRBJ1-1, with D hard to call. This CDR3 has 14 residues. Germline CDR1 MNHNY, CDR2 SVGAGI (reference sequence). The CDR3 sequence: CATTLMGENTKAFF. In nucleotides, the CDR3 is TGTGCCACTACCCTCATGGGCGAGAACACTAAAGCTTTCTTT.

CDR3 in amino acids: CASSKDRCNQPQHF. The CDR3 bases are TGTGCCAGCAGCAAGGACAGGTGTAATCAGCCCCAGCATTTT. The genes are TRBV21-1 and TRBJ1-5; no DNA check was done on the table's D call, TRBD1. TRBV21-1 is listed as a pseudogene. This CDR3 region has 14 residues.

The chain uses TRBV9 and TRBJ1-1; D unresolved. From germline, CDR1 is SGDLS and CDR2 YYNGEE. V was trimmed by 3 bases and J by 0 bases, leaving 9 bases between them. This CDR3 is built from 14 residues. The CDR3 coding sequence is TGTGCCAGCAGCGCAGGACTCCTGAACACTGAAGCTTTCTTT. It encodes CASSAGLLNTEAFF.

CDR3 coding DNA: TGTGCCAGCAGCTCCCCTAGCGCAACTAATGAAAAACTGTTTTTT. This translates into CASSSPSATNEKLFF. The rearrangement links TRBV7-2 to TRBJ1-4, with D unclear. This CDR3 is built from 15 residues. Trimming pared 4 bases from V and 0 bases from J, leaving 9 bases between. CDR1 SGHTA and CDR2 FQGNSA come from the germline V gene.

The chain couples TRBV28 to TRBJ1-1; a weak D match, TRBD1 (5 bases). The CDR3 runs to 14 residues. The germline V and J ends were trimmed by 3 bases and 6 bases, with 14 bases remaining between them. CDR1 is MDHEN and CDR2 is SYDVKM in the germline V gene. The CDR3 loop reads CASSLPGRIPEAFF. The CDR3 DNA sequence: TGTGCCAGCAGTTTGCCAGGGCGAATCCCTGAAGCTTTCTTT.

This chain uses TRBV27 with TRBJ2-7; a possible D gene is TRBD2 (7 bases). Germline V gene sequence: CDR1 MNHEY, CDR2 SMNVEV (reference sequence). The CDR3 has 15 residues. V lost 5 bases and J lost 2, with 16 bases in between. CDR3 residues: CASSGGGGPAYEQYF. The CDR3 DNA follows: TGTGCCAGCAGTGGTGGGGGGGGGCCCGCCTACGAGCAGTACTTC.

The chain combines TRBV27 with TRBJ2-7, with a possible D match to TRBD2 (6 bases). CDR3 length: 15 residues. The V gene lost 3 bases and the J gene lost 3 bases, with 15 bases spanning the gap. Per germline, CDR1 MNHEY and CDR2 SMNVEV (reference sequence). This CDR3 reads CASSFTGVGNYEQYF. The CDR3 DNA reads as TGTGCCAGCAGTTTTACGGGGGTAGGGAACTACGAGCAGTACTTC.

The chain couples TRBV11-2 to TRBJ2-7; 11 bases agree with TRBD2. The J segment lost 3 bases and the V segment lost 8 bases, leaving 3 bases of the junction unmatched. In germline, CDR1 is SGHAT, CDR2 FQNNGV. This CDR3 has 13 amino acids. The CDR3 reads CASLGLADYEQYF. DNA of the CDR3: TGTGCCAGCCTGGGACTAGCGGACTACGAGCAGTACTTC.

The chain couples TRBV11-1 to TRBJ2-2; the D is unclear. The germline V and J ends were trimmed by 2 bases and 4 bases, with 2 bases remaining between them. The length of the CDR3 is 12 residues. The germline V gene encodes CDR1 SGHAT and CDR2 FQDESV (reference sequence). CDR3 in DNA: TGTGCCAGCAGCTTAACCACCGGGGAGCTGTTTTTT. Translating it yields CASSLTTGELFF.

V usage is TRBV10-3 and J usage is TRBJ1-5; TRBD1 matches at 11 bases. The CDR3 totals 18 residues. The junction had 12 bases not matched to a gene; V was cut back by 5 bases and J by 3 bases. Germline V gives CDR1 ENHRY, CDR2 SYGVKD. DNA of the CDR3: TGTGCCATCAGTCCCGGGACAGGGGGTGTCCAATCCAATCAGCCCCAGCATTTT. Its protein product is CAISPGTGGVQSNQPQHF.

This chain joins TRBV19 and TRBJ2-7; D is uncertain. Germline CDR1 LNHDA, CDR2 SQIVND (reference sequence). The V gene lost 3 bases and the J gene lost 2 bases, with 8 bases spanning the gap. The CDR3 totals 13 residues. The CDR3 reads CASSIGLAYEQYF. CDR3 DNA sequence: TGTGCCAGTAGTATCGGGCTAGCCTACGAGCAGTACTTC.